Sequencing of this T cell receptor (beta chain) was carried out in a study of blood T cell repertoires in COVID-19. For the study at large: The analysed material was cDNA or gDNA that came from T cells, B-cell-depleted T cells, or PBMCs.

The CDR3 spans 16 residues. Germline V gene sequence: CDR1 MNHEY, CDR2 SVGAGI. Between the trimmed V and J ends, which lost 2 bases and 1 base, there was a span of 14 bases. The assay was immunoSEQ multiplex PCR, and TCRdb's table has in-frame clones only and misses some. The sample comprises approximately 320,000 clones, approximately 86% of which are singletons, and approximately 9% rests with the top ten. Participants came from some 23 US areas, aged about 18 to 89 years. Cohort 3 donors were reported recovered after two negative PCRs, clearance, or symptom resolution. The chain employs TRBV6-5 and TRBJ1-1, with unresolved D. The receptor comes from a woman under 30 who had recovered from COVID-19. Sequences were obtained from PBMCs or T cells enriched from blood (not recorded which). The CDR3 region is CASSYPGTRSNTEAFF. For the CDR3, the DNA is TGTGCCAGCAGTTACCCCGGTACCCGATCGAACACTGAAGCTTTCTTT.